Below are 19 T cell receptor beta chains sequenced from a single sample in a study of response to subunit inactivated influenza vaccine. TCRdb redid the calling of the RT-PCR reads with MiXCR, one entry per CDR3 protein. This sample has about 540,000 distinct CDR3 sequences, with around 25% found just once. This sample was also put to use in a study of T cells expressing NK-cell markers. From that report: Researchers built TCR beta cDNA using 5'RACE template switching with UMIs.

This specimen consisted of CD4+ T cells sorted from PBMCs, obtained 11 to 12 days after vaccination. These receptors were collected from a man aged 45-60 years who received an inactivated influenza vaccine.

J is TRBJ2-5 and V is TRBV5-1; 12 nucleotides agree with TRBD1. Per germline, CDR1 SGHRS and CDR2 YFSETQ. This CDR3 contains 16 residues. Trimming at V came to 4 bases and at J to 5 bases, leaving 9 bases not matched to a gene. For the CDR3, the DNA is TGCGCCAGCAGCCCGGGGACAGGGGGCGCTGGGGAGACCCAGTACTTC. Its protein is CASSPGTGGAGETQYF.

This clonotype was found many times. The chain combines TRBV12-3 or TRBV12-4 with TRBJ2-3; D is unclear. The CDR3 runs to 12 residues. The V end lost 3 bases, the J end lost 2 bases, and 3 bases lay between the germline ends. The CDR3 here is CASSFYTDTQYF. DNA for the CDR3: TGTGCCAGCAGTTTCTACACAGATACGCAGTATTTT.

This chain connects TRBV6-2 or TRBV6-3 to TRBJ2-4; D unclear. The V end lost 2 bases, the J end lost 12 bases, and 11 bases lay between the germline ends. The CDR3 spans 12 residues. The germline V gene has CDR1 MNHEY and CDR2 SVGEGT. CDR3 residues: CASSYPQSPQYF. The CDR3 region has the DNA TGTGCCAGCAGTTACCCGCAGTCACCTCAGTACTTC.

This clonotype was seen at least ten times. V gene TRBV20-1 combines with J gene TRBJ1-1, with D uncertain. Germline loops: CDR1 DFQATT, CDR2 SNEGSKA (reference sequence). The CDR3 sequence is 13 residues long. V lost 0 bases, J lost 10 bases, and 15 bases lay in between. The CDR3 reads CSARDPRGSGAFF. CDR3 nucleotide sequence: TGCAGTGCTAGAGATCCTCGGGGAAGCGGAGCTTTCTTT.

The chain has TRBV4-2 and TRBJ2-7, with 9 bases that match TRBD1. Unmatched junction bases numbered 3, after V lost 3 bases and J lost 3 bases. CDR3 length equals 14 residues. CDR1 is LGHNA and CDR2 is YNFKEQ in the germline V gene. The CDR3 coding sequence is TGTGCCAGCAGCCAGGGACAGGGATTCTACGAGCAGTACTTC. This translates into CASSQGQGFYEQYF.

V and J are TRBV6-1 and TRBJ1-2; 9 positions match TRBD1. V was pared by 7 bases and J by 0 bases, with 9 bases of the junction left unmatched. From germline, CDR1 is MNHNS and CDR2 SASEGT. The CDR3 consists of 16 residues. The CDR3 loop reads CASKAGTGNTNYGYTF. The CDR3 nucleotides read TGTGCCAGCAAGGCCGGGACAGGGAATACTAACTATGGCTACACCTTC.

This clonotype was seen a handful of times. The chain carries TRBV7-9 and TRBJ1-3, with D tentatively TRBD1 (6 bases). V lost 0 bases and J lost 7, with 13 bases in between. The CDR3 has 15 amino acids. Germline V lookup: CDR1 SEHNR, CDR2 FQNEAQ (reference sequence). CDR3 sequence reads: CASSLASGARNTIYF. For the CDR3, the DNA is TGTGCCAGCAGCTTAGCGTCAGGGGCACGCAACACCATATATTTT. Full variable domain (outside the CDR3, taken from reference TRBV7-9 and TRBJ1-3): DTGVSQNPRHKITKRGQNVTFRCDPISEHNRLYWYRQTLGQGPEFLTYFQNEAQLEKSRLLSDRFSAERPKGSFSTLEIQRTEQGDSAMYLCASSLASGARNTIYFGEGSWLTVV.

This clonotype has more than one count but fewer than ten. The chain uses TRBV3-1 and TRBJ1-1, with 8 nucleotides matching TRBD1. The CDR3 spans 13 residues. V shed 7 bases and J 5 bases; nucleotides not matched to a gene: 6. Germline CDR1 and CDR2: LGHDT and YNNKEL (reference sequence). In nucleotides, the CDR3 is TGTGCCAGCAAGTCAGGGGGCGCAACTGAAGCTTTCTTT. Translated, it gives CASKSGGATEAFF.

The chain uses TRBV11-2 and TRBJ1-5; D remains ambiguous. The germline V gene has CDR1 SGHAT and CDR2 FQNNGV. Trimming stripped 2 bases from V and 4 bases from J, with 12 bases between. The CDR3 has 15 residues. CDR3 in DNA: TGTGCCAGCAGCTTAAATGCCGGGGTGAATCAGCCCCAGCATTTT. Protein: CASSLNAGVNQPQHF.

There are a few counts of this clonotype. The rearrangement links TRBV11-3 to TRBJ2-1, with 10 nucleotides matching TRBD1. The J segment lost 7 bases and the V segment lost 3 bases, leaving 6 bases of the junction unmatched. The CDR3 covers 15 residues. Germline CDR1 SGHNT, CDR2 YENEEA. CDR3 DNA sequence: TGTGCCAGCAGCTTCGACAGGGGGCTATGGAATGAGCAGTTCTTC. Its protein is CASSFDRGLWNEQFF.

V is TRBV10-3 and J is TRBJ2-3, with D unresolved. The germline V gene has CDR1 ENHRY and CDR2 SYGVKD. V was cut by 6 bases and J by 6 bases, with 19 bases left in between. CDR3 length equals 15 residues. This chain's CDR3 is CAISDDRKQGDTQYF. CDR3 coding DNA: TGTGCCATCAGCGACGACCGCAAACAAGGGGATACGCAGTATTTT.

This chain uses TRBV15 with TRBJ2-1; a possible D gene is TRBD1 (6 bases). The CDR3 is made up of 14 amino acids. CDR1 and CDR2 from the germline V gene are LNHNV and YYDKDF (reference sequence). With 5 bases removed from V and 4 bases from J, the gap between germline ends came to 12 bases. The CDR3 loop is CATSGHRGYNEQFF. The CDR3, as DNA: TGTGCCACCAGCGGCCATAGGGGGTACAATGAGCAGTTCTTC.

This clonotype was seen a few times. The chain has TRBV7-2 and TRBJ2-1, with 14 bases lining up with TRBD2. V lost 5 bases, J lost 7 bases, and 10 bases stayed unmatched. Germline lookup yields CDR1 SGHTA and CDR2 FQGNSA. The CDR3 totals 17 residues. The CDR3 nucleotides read TGTGCCAGCAGCCCCCGAGGGACTAGCGGGAGTAGGAATGAGCAGTTCTTC. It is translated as CASSPRGTSGSRNEQFF. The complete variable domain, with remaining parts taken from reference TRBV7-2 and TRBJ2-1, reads GAGVSQSPSNKVTEKGKDVELRCDPISGHTALYWYRQSLGQGLEFLIYFQGNSAPDKSGLPSDRFSAERTGGSVSTLTIQRTQQEDSAVYLCASSPRGTSGSRNEQFFGPGTRLTVL.

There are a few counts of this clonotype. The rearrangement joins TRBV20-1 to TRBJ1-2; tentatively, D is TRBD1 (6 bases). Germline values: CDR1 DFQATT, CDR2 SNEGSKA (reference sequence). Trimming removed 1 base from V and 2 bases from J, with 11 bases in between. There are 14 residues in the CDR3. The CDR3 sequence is CSARGGAGNYGYTF. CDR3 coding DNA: TGCAGTGCTAGAGGGGGGGCTGGGAACTATGGCTACACCTTC.

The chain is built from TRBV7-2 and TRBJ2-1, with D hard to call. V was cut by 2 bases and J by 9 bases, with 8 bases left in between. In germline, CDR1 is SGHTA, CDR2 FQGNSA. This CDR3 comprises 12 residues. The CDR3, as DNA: TGTGCCAGCAGCTTACTAGTTGTTGAGCAGTTCTTC. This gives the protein CASSLLVVEQFF.

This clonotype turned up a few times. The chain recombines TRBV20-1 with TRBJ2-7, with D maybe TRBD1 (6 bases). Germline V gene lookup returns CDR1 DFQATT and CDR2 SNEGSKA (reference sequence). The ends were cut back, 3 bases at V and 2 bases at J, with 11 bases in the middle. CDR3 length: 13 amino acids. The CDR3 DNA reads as TGCAGTGCTAGGGGGGACACCGCCTACGAGCAGTACTTC. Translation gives CSARGDTAYEQYF.

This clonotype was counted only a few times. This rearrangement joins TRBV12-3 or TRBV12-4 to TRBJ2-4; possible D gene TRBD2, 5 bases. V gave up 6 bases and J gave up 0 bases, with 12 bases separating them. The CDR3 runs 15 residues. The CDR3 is CASSSGIRAKNIQYF. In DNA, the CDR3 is TGTGCCAGCAGCTCCGGGATCCGAGCCAAAAACATTCAGTACTTC.

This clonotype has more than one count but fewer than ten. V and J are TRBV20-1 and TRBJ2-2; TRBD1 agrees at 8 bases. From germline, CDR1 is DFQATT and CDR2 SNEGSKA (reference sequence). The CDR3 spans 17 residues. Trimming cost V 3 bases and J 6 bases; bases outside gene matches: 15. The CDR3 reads CSASGNRAGGFPGELFF. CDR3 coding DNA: TGCAGTGCTAGCGGGAACCGGGCAGGGGGCTTCCCCGGGGAGCTGTTTTTT.

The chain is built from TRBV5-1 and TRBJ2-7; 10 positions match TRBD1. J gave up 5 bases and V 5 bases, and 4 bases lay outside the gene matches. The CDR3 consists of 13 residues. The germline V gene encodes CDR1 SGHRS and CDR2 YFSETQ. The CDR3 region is CASSRQGADEQYF. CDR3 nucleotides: TGCGCCAGCAGTAGACAGGGGGCCGACGAGCAGTACTTC.